This entry concerns a single TCR beta chain. This CDR3 is also generated by other DNA sequences in the sample. Trimming pared 0 bases from V and 4 bases from J, leaving 6 bases between. Germline CDR1 reads GTSNPN; CDR2 reads SVGIG (reference sequence). This CDR3 has 12 amino acids. This entry comes from a study of blood T cell repertoires in COVID-19. Whole-study context: The study drew acute and convalescent COVID-19 samples from the United States, Italy and Spain. Sources were T cells, B-cell-depleted T cells, or PBMCs; the material itself was cDNA or gDNA.

Per the original methods: It was from reference gene primer amplification that nucleated cell counts were estimated. Profiling relied on immunoSEQ multiplex PCR, and the TCRdb table lists in-frame clones only, not all of them. V and J calls and clone size follow that table, whereas D and trimming were derived from the DNA. This table has 200,000 to 250,000 clones, 70% to 90% appearing once. Sequenced material: peripheral blood. This sequence joins TRBV30 and TRBJ1-1, with no clear D. The clonotype originates from a woman aged 18-29 years who had recovered from COVID-19. The CDR3 coding sequence is TGTGCCTGGAGTGTATCGGTCACTGAAGCTTTCTTT. Residues: CAWSVSVTEAFF.